One TCR beta chain is described in this entry. What it binds is unknown. The data were taken from a study of cytomegalovirus exposure and HLA in healthy donors. Study observations and caveats: A later analysis appeared to link common viral pathogens to several of the most significant clusters. In a later analysis, TCR beta V- and J-gene trimming was associated with a missense DCLRE1C variant. In a later analysis, across HLA loci, associated TCR counts were highest for DRB1, lowest for HLA-C. A few of the chains that were CMV-associated were confirmed in vitro to be specific for CMV antigens.

V lost 1 base, J lost 1 base, and 10 bases lay in between. CDR1 and CDR2 from the germline V gene are SGHAT and FQNNGV. The CDR3 is made up of 15 amino acids. With 60 Vbeta and 13 Jbeta primers, the PCR was carried out. Using immunoSEQ multiplex PCR, the repertoire was profiled, and TCRdb retains in-frame clones only, with some absent. The sample consists of around 200,000 clones, around 83% of them appearing once. The sequencing input was PBMCs. The V gene is TRBV11-2, the J gene TRBJ2-5; TRBD1 might be the D (5 bases). This TCR came from a girl between 5 and 17 years old in good health and CMV-seronegative. In DNA, the CDR3 is TGTGCCAGCAGCTTAGGTGTGGGGCGCCAAGAGACCCAGTACTTC. This translates into CASSLGVGRQETQYF.